The text below deals with one T cell receptor (beta chain). At least ten counts were recorded for this clone. Its binding antigen is unknown. There are no base qualities to consult, and no much larger clone falls within one base. This entry is derived from a study of blood T cell repertoires in COVID-19 (dated by TCRdb to the early 2020s). About the study as a whole: The collaborator samples originated in the United States, Italy and Spain and spanned the acute and convalescent phases of COVID-19. A de-identified subject ID, COVID-19 status, age in years and sex were almost always included in the sample metadata. A freely available public database, intended as a resource for researchers studying the immune response to SARS-CoV-2, is where the repertoires were released. The samples were drawn from the first 160 participants of the ongoing ImmuneRACE study and from over 950 subjects provided by 6 global collaborators. Where available, HLA class I and class II types were obtained from metadata supplied by the sample provider rather than from assay-based typing. The material from the prospective study consisted of cDNA or gDNA derived from T cells, B-cell-depleted T cells, or PBMCs. Subjects who had been exposed to COVID-19, were actively infected with it, or had recovered from it provided the deeply sampled blood TCRbeta repertoires that made up the dataset.

The immunoSEQ Assay, a bias-controlled multiplex PCR, was used to amplify TCRbeta CDR3 regions from genomic DNA. For the original study's pipeline: Within the assay, amplification of reference gene primers was used to estimate how many nucleated cells each sample contained. To quantify the absolute abundance of each unique TCRbeta CDR3 rearrangement, sequence reads were collapsed and filtered. For each sample, productive Simpson clonality was calculated as the square root of Simpson's diversity index across productive rearrangements. TCRdb holds this immuneACCESS table with in-frame rearrangements only. Some clones are missing; in checked studies, unresolved V genes explain under half, and the rest has no known cause. From that table come the V and J calls and clone size; the DNA was used to work out D and trimming. In this sample the table shows some 140,000 clones, approximately 78% of which occur a single time. The ten largest clonotypes hold roughly 1.8% of the sample.

The germline V gene (reference sequence) yields LNHDA for CDR1 and SQIVND for CDR2. At the junction V is shortened by 5 bases and J by 4 bases; bases outside the gene matches: 7. Including cysteine and phenylalanine, the CDR3 has 15 amino acids. Only the CDR3 part of the read is kept: 45 bases, read in frame from the first base. The paper's findings and limits, for the study overall: How much clinical and demographic metadata was included differed by source and by participant, and the metadata was provided uncurated.

Whole blood was collected in K2EDTA tubes by collaborating institutions according to the institutions' own protocols. For TCRbeta analysis, collaborators shipped samples in one of three forms: frozen whole blood, isolated PBMCs, or DNA extracted from either of those sample types. The source is a man at least 80 years old with acute or convalescent COVID-19. The rearranged chain carries TRBV19 and TRBJ2-2, with 7 junctional bases fitting TRBD1. The sample taken for sequencing was peripheral blood. The nucleotide sequence is TGTGCCAGTAGTCTGAGGCCAGGGGGCACCGGGGAGCTGTTTTTT. This is translated as CASSLRPGGTGELFF.